This T cell receptor beta chain was observed in a study of OX40 agonist ivuxolimab in advanced cancers. Background on the whole study: Ivuxolimab was an agonistic, fully human IgG2 monoclonal antibody directed against OX40 (CD134), a costimulatory receptor. The monotherapy dose-escalation portion (N ≈ 50 patients) of the phase I ivuxolimab trial is reported in the paper. Partial responses occurred in three dose-escalation patients: two with cutaneous melanoma and one with hepatocellular carcinoma. A male proportion of roughly 85% and a mean age of approximately 55 years, ranging from roughly 23 to 80, were recorded for the dose-escalation cohort. Peripheral TCRbeta sequencing aimed to test whether ivuxolimab altered TCR sequence diversity and caused clonal T-cell expansion. Of the 50 or so patients in dose escalation, 19 had hepatocellular carcinoma, about 15 had melanoma, 9 had renal cell carcinoma and 9 had head and neck cancer. Intravenous ivuxolimab was administered to patients every 2 weeks at six dose levels: 0.01, 0.1, 0.3, 1.5, 3 and 10 mg/kg. Prior anti-PD-1, anti-PD-L1 or anti-CTLA-4 therapy was permitted, and checkpoint inhibitors had been received by approximately 39% of dose-escalation patients. The research as a whole found: Low levels of normalized T-cell clonal expansion were also seen in some patients who did not respond. At doses of 0.1 to 3.0 mg/kg, clonal expansion of both CD4+ and CD8+ blood T cells was observed from baseline to week 6. After ivuxolimab, expanded clones were on average more numerous among CD8+ T cells than among CD4+ T cells. Antigen specificity was not determined for the clonally expanded peripheral T cells. In the 0.1-3.0 mg/kg groups, partial responders had among the lowest normalized peripheral clonal expansion, particularly in CD8+ T cells.

Genomic DNA was isolated from the sorted cells so that the TCRbeta CDR3 region could be sequenced. The immunoSEQ Assay was used to sequence the TCRbeta CDR3 regions. The table comes from immuneACCESS by way of TCRdb, which keeps in-frame sequences with V and J called. Part of the clones is missing from these tables; in studies checked, under half for an unresolved V gene and the rest for unknown reasons. The sample table holds 12,000 to 15,000 clones, of which roughly 92% were seen once. Of the sample, about 22% is held by the ten largest clones. The trial excluded patients who had a history of autoimmune disease or who were on systemic immunosuppression. Peripheral blood for TCR sequencing was drawn from every dose cohort at baseline, at cycle 4 day 1 and at cycle 7 day 1. Samples came from an open-label, multicenter, first-in-human phase I dose-escalation trial of ivuxolimab. Adults with locally advanced or metastatic melanoma, renal cell carcinoma, hepatocellular carcinoma or head and neck squamous cell carcinoma were enrolled in the trial. Before TCR sequencing, CD4+ T cells and CD8+ T cells were sorted from peripheral blood as separate populations.

With respect to this clone: The specificity of this receptor is unknown. Base quality data are lacking; no much larger clone is found one base away.

CDR3 length: 15 amino acids, cysteine to phenylalanine. Only the CDR3 DNA is retained, 45 bases long and in frame from the first base. V drops 0 bases and J drops 1 base, leaving 10 bases in between. CDR1 is given as SGDLS and CDR2 as YYNGEE, both from the germline V gene. This receptor chain uses TRBV9 and TRBJ2-5, with the D gene not confidently named. The TCR originated in an adult with an advanced solid tumor such as melanoma, head and neck, liver or kidney cancer. The specimen comprised CD4+ or CD8+ T cells sorted from blood, sampled in a trial of the OX40 agonist ivuxolimab. The DNA sequence reads TGTGCCAGCAGCGTAGTGGATGACCCCCAAGAGACCCAGTACTTC. Translated, it gives CASSVVDDPQETQYF.